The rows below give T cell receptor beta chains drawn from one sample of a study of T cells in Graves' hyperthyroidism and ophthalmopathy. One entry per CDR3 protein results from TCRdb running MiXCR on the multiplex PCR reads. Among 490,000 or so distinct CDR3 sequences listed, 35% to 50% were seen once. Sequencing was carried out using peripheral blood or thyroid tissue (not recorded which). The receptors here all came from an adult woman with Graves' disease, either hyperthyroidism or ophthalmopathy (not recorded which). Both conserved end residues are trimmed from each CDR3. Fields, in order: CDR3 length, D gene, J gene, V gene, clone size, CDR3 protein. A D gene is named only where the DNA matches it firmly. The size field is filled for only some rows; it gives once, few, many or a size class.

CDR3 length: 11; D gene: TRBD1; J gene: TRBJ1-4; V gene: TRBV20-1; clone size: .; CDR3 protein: SAPSGTDEKLF
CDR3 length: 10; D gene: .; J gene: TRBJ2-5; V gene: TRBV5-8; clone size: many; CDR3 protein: ASSAPGTSQY
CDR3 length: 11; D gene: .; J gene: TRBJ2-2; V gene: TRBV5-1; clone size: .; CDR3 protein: ASHTDSTGELF
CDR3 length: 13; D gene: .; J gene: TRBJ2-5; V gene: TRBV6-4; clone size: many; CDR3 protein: ASSDSDPIQETQY
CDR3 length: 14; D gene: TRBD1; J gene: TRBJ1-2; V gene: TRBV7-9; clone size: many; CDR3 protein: ASSPRGQGARYGYT
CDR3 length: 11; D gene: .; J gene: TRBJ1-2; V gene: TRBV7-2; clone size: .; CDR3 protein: ASSYAGARGYT
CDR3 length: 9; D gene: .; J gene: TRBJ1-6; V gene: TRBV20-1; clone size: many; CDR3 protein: SAGLDSPLH
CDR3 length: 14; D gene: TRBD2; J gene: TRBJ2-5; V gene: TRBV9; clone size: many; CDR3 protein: ASSVVAGGQQETQY
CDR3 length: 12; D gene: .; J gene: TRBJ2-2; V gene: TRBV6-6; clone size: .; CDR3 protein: ASSLLGSTGELF
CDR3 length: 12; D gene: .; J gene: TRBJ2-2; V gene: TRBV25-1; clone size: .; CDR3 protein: ASSEYWGTGELF
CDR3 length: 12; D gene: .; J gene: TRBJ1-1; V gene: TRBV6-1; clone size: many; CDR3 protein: ASKFGDVNTEAF
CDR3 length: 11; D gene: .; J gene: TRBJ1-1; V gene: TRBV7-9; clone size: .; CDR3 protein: ASSLRQGREAF
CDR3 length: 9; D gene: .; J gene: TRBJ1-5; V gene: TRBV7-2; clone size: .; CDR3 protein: ASSQQGYEH
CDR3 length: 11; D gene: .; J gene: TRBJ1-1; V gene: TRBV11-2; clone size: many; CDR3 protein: ASSLGGETEAF
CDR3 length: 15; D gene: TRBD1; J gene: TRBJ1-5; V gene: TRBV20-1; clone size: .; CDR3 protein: SARDLRDRGLLQPQH
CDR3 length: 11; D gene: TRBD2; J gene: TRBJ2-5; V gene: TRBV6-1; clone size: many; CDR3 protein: ASSTSVERAQY
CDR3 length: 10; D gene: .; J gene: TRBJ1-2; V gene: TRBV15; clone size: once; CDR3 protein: AMGRLTYGYT
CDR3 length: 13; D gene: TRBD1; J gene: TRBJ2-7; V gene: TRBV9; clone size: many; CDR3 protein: ASSERTGDSYEQY
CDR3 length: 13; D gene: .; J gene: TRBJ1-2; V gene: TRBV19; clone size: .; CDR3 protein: ASSRAGLANYGYT
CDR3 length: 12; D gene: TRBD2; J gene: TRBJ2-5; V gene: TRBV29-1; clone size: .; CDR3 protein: SARLPGGQETQY
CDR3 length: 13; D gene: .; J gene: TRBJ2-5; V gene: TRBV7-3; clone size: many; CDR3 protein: ASSLSGTRGETQY
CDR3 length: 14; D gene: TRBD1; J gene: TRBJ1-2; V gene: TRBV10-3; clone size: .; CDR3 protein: AISLNLGQGRYGYT
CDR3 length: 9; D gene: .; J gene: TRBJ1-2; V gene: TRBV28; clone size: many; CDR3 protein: ASSSLDGYT
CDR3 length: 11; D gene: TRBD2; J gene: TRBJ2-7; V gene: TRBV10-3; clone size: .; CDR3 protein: AVSSGRDYEQY
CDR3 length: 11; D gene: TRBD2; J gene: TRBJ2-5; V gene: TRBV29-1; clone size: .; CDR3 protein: SVWRGGGETQY
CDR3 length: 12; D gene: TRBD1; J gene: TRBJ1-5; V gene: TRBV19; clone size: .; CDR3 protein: ASSGQGRSQPQH
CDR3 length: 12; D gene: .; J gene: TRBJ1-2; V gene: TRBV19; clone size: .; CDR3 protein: ASSMGGPGYGYT
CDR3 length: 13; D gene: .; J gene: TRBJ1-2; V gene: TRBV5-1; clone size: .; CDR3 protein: ASSFRTGTYYGYT
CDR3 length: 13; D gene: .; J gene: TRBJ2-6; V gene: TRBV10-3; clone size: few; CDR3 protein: AISPQVSGANVLT
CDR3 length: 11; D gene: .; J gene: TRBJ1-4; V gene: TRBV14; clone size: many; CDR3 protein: ASSRAANEKLF
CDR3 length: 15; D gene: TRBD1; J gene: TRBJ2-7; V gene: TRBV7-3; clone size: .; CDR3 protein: ASSPRGKDRLIYEQY
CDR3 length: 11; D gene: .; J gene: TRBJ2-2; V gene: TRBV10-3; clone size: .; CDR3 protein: AISDSNTGELF
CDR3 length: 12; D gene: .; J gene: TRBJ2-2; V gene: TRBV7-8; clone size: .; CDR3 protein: ASSLKGRGGELF
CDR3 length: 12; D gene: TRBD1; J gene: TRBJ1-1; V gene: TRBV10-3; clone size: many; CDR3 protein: AISEGQGYTEAF
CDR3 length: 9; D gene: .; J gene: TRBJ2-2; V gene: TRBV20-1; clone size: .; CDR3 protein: SAYETGELF
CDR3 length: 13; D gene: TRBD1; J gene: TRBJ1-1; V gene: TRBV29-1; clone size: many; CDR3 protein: SGMTGQQTPPEAF
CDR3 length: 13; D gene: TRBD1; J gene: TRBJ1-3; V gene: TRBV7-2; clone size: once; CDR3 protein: ASSTRQGSGNTIY
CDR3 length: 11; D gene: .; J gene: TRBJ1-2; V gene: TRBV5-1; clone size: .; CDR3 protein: ASSVGPSYGYT
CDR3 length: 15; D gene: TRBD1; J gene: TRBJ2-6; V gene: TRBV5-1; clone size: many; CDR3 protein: ASSLTGAGSGANVLT
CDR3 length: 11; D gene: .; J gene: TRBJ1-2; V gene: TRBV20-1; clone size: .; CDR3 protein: SARWLGAYGYT
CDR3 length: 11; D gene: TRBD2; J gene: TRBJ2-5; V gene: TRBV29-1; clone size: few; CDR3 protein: SDGLVLGETQY
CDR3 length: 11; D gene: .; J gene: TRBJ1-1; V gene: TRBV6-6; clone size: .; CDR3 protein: ASTTQENTEAF
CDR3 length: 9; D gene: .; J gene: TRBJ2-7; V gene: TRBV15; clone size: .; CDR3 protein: ATADSYEQY
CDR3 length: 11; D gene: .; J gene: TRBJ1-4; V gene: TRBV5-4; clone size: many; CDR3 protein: ASSSRDLEKLF
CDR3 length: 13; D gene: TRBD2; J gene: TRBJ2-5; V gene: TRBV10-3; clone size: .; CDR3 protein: AISSLAGAGETQY
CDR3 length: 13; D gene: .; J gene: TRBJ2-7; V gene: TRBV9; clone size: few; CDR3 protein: ASSVGSDTDYEQY
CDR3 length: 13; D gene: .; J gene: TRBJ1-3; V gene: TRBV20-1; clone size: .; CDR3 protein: SARVPGRSGNTIY
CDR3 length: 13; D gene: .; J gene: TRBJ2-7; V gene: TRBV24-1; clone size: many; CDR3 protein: ATSTGEFPTGEQY